The T cell receptor beta chain under discussion was sequenced for a study of cytomegalovirus exposure and HLA in healthy donors. CDR3 size: 15 residues. CDR1 is MDHEN and CDR2 is SYDVKM in the germline V gene. V was trimmed by 5 bases and J by 4 bases, leaving 17 bases between them. Regarding the study as a whole: A few CMV-associated chains proved CMV antigen-specific in vitro. Across all donors, roughly uniform sequencing depth was an assumption of the presence/absence analyses. V- and J-gene trimming in TCR beta was tied to a missense DCLRE1C variant by an analysis performed later.

The PCR made use of 60 Vbeta and 13 Jbeta primers. In the source study's methods: It was a later analysis that counted around 85 million unique TCR beta chains, of which roughly 10 million were shared. Sequencing was performed with immunoSEQ multiplex PCR; in TCRdb, only in-frame clones are kept and a portion is missing. Clonal size and the V and J genes are those of that table, whereas D and trimming came from the DNA. The sample yields about 97,000 clones, around 77% seen once. For this clone: Its antigen is currently unknown.

V gene TRBV28 combines with J gene TRBJ1-2, with a tentative D call TRBD1 (5 bases). The specimen was PBMCs. This sequence originates from a male donor in good health and CMV-seropositive. CDR3 residues: CASSGRGGDGYGYTF. CDR3 nucleotide sequence: TGTGCCAGCAGTGGCCGGGGAGGGGACGGCTATGGCTACACCTTC.